This T cell receptor beta chain was captured in a study of blood T cell repertoires in COVID-19. CDR1 and CDR2 from the germline V gene are SGHRS and YFSETQ. Trimming removed 0 bases at V and 8 bases at J, with 15 bases between. The CDR3 is 15 amino acids. The repertoire was sequenced with immunoSEQ multiplex PCR; TCRdb's copy has only in-frame clones and lacks some. The sample comprises tens of thousands of clones, approximately 89% of which are singletons, and roughly an eighth rests with the top ten. Specimen: peripheral blood. The receptor's source is a woman in her sixties or seventies with active COVID-19. The V and J genes are TRBV5-1 and TRBJ2-1; the D gene is possibly TRBD1 (6 bases). CDR3: CASSLDRASMDEQFF. In DNA form, the CDR3 reads TGCGCCAGCAGCTTGGACAGGGCCTCTATGGATGAGCAGTTCTTC.